The next 23 T cell receptor beta chains were all read from a single sample in a study of cytomegalovirus exposure and HLA in healthy donors (dated by TCRdb to 2016 to 2017). The protocol used for the library was the immunoSEQ multiplex PCR assay. For the multiplex PCR, a mixture combining 60 forward primers for TCR Vbeta segments and 13 reverse primers for TCR Jbeta segments was used. Not all clones reach the TCRdb copy of this immuneACCESS table, which keeps in-frame sequences only. Checked studies attribute under half of the gap to unresolved V genes and leave the rest unexplained. The sample table records approximately 140,000 clones; roughly 79% of these occur just once. In total, the top ten clones hold approximately 1.5% of the sample. Sequencing was carried out using PBMCs. These receptors were collected from a woman aged 18-30 years in good health and CMV-seronegative.

The CDR3: CASSSTGDTGELFF. For the CDR3, the DNA is TGTGCCAGCAGCTCCACAGGGGACACCGGGGAGCTGTTTTTT. The rearrangement joins TRBV5-6 to TRBJ2-2; TRBD1 aligns across 7 bases. The length of the CDR3 is 14 residues. J lost 3 bases, V lost 3 bases, and 2 bases had no gene match. Germline V CDR1 and CDR2: SGHDT, YYEEEE.

This clone has only a few counts. The chain combines TRBV11-2 with TRBJ2-2; D is perhaps TRBD2 (6 bases). This CDR3 is built from 17 residues. The V and J ends lost 1 base and 5 bases respectively, with 17 bases between them. Germline V gene lookup returns CDR1 SGHAT and CDR2 FQNNGV. CDR3 nucleotides: TGTGCCAGCAGCTTAGTGATTCGTAGGCTAGCGACCGGGGAGCTGTTTTTT. Its protein is CASSLVIRRLATGELFF.

The chain employs TRBV6-1 and TRBJ1-2; D is uncertain. This CDR3 is 14 amino acids long. The V gene's germline CDR1 is MNHNS and CDR2 SASEGT. Deletions cut 7 bases from V and 4 bases from J, with 16 bases between. The CDR3 sequence is CASTGFYSFYGYTF. The CDR3 coding sequence is TGTGCCAGCACAGGTTTTTACAGTTTCTATGGCTACACCTTC.

The chain's CDR3 is CASSRDRTYEQYF. The CDR3 DNA sequence: TGTGCCAGCAGCAGAGATCGGACTTACGAGCAGTACTTC. The chain recombines TRBV21-1 with TRBJ2-7; TRBD2, the D gene given by the table, was not confirmed from the DNA. TRBV21-1 is labeled a pseudogene. The CDR3 totals 13 residues.

This chain joins TRBV30 and TRBJ2-3; possibly TRBD1 for D (6 bases). The CDR3 length is 13 residues. The germline V gene encodes CDR1 GTSNPN and CDR2 SVGIG (reference sequence). The germline V and J ends were trimmed by 5 bases and 0 bases, with 9 bases remaining between them. The chain's CDR3 is CAWAQGSTDTQYF. Written as DNA, the CDR3 is TGTGCCTGGGCACAGGGAAGCACAGATACGCAGTATTTT.

The CDR3 nucleotides are TGTGCCAGCAGTGAAGCCAGATTGAACACTGAAGCTTTCTTT. Translation: CASSEARLNTEAFF. V usage is TRBV6-1 and J usage is TRBJ1-1; D gene ambiguous. Germline lookup yields CDR1 MNHNS and CDR2 SASEGT. V lost 0 bases and J 0 bases, leaving 5 bases between the germline ends. This CDR3 has 14 amino acids.

The CDR3 nucleotides are TGTGCCAGCAGTTTGGTAGCGGATGAGGAAGAGACCCAGTACTTC. It yields the protein CASSLVADEEETQYF. The chain uses TRBV28 and TRBJ2-5, with D perhaps TRBD2 (6 bases). Trimming pared 3 bases from V and 3 bases from J, leaving 14 bases between. This CDR3 contains 15 residues. Germline lookup yields CDR1 MDHEN and CDR2 SYDVKM. Using reference TRBV28 and TRBJ2-5 for the parts outside the CDR3, the full variable domain is DVKVTQSSRYLVKRTGEKVFLECVQDMDHENMFWYRQDPGLGLRLIYFSYDVKMKEKGDIPEGYSVSREKKERFSLILESASTNQTSMYLCASSLVADEEETQYFGPGTRLLVL.

This clone has only one observation. This sample also contains other DNA sequences that code for the same CDR3. This chain links TRBV30 with TRBJ1-4, with 8 bases aligning to TRBD1. Germline CDR1 GTSNPN, CDR2 SVGIG (reference sequence). This CDR3 has 13 residues. With 1 base clipped from V and 8 bases from J, the junction kept 3 bases outside the gene matches. The CDR3 loop is CAWSGTGREKLFF. CDR3 nucleotides: TGTGCCTGGAGTGGGACAGGGCGGGAAAAACTGTTTTTT.

This clone was counted between two and nine times. V and J are TRBV6-5 and TRBJ1-2; perhaps TRBD1 as D (6 bases). CDR3 length: 13 residues. V lost 6 bases and J 7 bases, leaving 15 bases between the germline ends. CDR1 is MNHEY, CDR2 SVGAGI, per germline. DNA of the CDR3: TGTGCCAGCAGAATCCGACAGGCGGGTGGCTACACCTTC. Translating it yields CASRIRQAGGYTF.

V usage is TRBV27 and J usage is TRBJ2-2; TRBD1 matches at 7 bases. The CDR3 is 14 amino acids. Per the germline V gene, CDR1 is MNHEY and CDR2 is SMNVEV (reference sequence). V dropped 6 bases and J dropped 1; count of bases not matched to a gene: 2. CDR3 region: CASSWTGNTGELFF. CDR3 nucleotides: TGTGCCAGCAGCTGGACAGGGAACACCGGGGAGCTGTTTTTT.

The chain has TRBV6-6 and TRBJ2-7, with TRBD2 matching 7 bases. This CDR3 region has 16 residues. J gave up 6 bases and V 6 bases, and 17 bases lay outside the gene matches. Germline CDR1 MNHNY, CDR2 SVGAGI (reference sequence). CDR3 DNA: TGTGCCAGCAGCCTACTGTCTGGGGGGGTTGGTTCCGAGCAGTACTTC. It encodes CASSLLSGGVGSEQYF.

The chain joins TRBV7-9 to TRBJ1-1, with D perhaps TRBD1 (5 bases). Germline loops: CDR1 SEHNR, CDR2 FQNEAQ (reference sequence). Trimming left V 1 base short and J 1 base short, with 7 bases between. CDR3 size: 14 residues. This CDR3 is CASSLVGGNTEAFF. CDR3 sequence (DNA): TGTGCCAGCAGCTTAGTCGGGGGGAACACTGAAGCTTTCTTT. The full variable domain, in which reference TRBV7-9 and TRBJ1-1 provide the parts outside the CDR3, is DTGVSQNPRHKITKRGQNVTFRCDPISEHNRLYWYRQTLGQGPEFLTYFQNEAQLEKSRLLSDRFSAERPKGSFSTLEIQRTEQGDSAMYLCASSLVGGNTEAFFGQGTRLTVV.

V is TRBV5-1 and J is TRBJ2-7; 8 nucleotides line up with TRBD2. This CDR3 region has 13 residues. From germline, CDR1 is SGHRS and CDR2 YFSETQ. Unmatched junction bases numbered 8, after V lost 7 bases and J lost 5 bases. The CDR3 reads CASAAAGVHEQYF. The CDR3 DNA follows: TGCGCCAGCGCCGCAGCGGGAGTGCACGAGCAGTACTTC.

The chain employs TRBV19 and TRBJ2-1, with 8 bases identical to TRBD2. The V gene's germline CDR1 is LNHDA and CDR2 SQIVND (reference sequence). The CDR3 consists of 16 residues. The junction had 5 bases not matched to a gene; V was cut back by 3 bases and J by 1 base. In nucleotides, the CDR3 is TGTGCCAGTAGTATCGGGATAGCGGGATCCTACAATGAGCAGTTCTTC. This sequence encodes CASSIGIAGSYNEQFF.

The DNA for the CDR3 is TGTGCCAGCAGCTTAACAGGGACCTACGAGCAGTACTTC. Translated: CASSLTGTYEQYF. The chain is built from TRBV13 and TRBJ2-7, with D possibly being TRBD1 (6 bases). This CDR3 has 13 residues. V was trimmed by 2 bases and J by 2 bases, leaving 7 bases between them. The germline CDR1 and CDR2 sequences are PRHDT and FYEKMQ (reference sequence). The full variable domain, in which reference TRBV13 and TRBJ2-7 provide the parts outside the CDR3, is AAGVIQSPRHLIKEKRETATLKCYPIPRHDTVYWYQQGPGQDPQFLISFYEKMQSDKGSIPDRFSAQQFSDYHSELNMSSLELGDSALYFCASSLTGTYEQYFGPGTRLTVT.

The chain combines TRBV7-9 with TRBJ2-7; D possibly corresponds to TRBD1 (6 bases). V was clipped by 1 base and J by 1 base, with 14 bases between them. Looked up from germline, CDR1 is SEHNR and CDR2 is FQNEAQ (reference sequence). There are 16 residues in the CDR3. CDR3 sequence (DNA): TGTGCCAGCAGCTTAGATAGTTTCAGGGGTTCCTACGAGCAGTACTTC. Translated, it gives CASSLDSFRGSYEQYF.

V is TRBV6-6 and J is TRBJ2-5; D perhaps matches TRBD2 (6 bases). The CDR3 consists of 16 residues. V lost 6 bases, J lost 2 bases, and 19 bases lay in between. CDR1 MNHNY and CDR2 SVGAGI come from the germline V gene (reference sequence). Here the CDR3 reads CASSLTLDYPQETQYF. The CDR3 coding sequence is TGTGCCAGCAGCCTGACCCTGGACTACCCTCAAGAGACCCAGTACTTC.

The rearrangement uses TRBV7-8 and TRBJ2-7; D ambiguous. Germline assignment: CDR1 SGHVS and CDR2 FQNEAQ. The ends were cut back, 5 bases at V and 3 bases at J, with 17 bases in the middle. This CDR3 contains 15 residues. The CDR3 coding sequence is TGTGCCAGCAGCCACGCGCCGGTCGCGGTCTACGAGCAGTACTTC. It specifies CASSHAPVAVYEQYF.

The V and J genes are TRBV10-2 and TRBJ2-2; 9 positions agree with TRBD2. This CDR3 region has 16 residues. V lost 8 bases, J lost 5 bases, and 12 bases stayed unmatched. Looked up from germline, CDR1 is WSHSY and CDR2 is SAAADI. CDR3 residues: CASGNSGSRWTGELFF. CDR3 bases: TGCGCCAGCGGTAATAGCGGGAGTAGATGGACCGGGGAGCTGTTTTTT.

This clone was observed a handful of times. The chain links TRBV25-1 to TRBJ2-3, with D unclear. Germline V CDR1 and CDR2: MGHDK, SYGVNS. V was clipped by 5 bases and J by 0 bases, with 6 bases between them. The CDR3 is made up of 13 amino acids. Here the CDR3 reads CASSPTSTDTQYF. In DNA form, the CDR3 reads TGTGCCAGCAGTCCGACTAGCACAGATACGCAGTATTTT.

This clone was seen just once. Other nucleotide sequences in the sample specify the same CDR3. This chain connects TRBV25-1 to TRBJ1-1; tentative D call: TRBD1 (5 bases). Germline V gene sequence: CDR1 MGHDK, CDR2 SYGVNS. The CDR3 runs to 14 residues. V lost 1 base, J lost 4 bases, and 10 bases lay in between. CDR3 nucleotides: TGTGCCAGCAGTGAATCGGGGGGTGGCACTGAAGCTTTCTTT. Its protein product is CASSESGGGTEAFF.

The V call is TRBV2, the J call TRBJ2-5; TRBD1 matches at 7 bases. This CDR3 is 14 amino acids long. Germline CDR1 reads SNHLY; CDR2 reads FYNNEI. V trimming: 5 bases; J trimming: 4 bases; junction bases outside the gene matches: 7. The chain's CDR3 is CASSRQGQGETQYF. The CDR3, as DNA: TGTGCCAGCAGTCGACAGGGTCAGGGAGAGACCCAGTACTTC.

The chain couples TRBV9 to TRBJ2-7; D is perhaps TRBD2 (5 bases). The CDR3 has 13 residues. V was trimmed by 0 bases and J by 7 bases, leaving 11 bases between them. The germline gives CDR1 SGDLS, CDR2 YYNGEE. CDR3: CASSVGWTGEQYF. The DNA for the CDR3 is TGTGCCAGCAGCGTAGGATGGACGGGAGAGCAGTACTTC.